The present T cell receptor beta chain was sequenced within a study of T cell clonality in common variable immunodeficiency. This clone has ten or more counts. Read data end 3 residues before the CDR3 end; the end is taken from the germline J gene. Repertoires were generated with immunoSEQ multiplex PCR, while TCRdb's copy carries only in-frame clones and drops some. The table lists approximately 34,000 clones, with no singletons. Most patients and controls had Caucasian heritage. V gave up 3 bases and J gave up 2 bases, with 11 bases separating them. Germline V CDR1 and CDR2: MNHNS, SASEGT. The CDR3 consists of 15 residues.

Sequenced material: peripheral blood mononuclear cells. The chain uses TRBV6-1 and TRBJ1-5, with D possibly TRBD1 on 6 matching bases. The source is a person between 18 and 69 years old in good health. The CDR3 sequence: CASSDTGIGNQPQHF. Partial CDR3 DNA: TGTGCCAGCAGTGACACAGGGATTGGCAATCAGCCC.